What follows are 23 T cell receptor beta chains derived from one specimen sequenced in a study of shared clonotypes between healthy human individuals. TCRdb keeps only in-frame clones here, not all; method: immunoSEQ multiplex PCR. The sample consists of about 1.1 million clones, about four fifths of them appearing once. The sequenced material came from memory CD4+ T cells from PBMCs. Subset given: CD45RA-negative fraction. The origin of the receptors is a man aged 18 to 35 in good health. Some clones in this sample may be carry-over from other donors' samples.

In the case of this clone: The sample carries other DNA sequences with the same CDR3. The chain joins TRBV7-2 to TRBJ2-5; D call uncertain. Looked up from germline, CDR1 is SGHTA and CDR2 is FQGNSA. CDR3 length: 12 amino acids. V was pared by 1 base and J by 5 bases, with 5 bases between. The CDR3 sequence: CASSLVRETQYF. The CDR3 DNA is TGTGCCAGCAGCTTAGTAAGGGAGACCCAGTACTTC.

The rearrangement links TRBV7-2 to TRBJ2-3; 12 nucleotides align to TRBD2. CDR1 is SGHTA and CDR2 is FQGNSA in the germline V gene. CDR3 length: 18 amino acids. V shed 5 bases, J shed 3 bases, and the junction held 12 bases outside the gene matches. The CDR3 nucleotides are TGTGCCAGCAGCCATTCTTTCCTGACTAGCGGGAGTACAGATACGCAGTATTTT. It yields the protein CASSHSFLTSGSTDTQYF.

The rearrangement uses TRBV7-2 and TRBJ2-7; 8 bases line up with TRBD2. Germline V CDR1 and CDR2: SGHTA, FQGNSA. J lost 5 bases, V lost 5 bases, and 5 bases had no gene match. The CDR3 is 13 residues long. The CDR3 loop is CASSRGGKHEQYF. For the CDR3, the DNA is TGTGCCAGCAGCCGGGGGGGCAAACACGAGCAGTACTTC.

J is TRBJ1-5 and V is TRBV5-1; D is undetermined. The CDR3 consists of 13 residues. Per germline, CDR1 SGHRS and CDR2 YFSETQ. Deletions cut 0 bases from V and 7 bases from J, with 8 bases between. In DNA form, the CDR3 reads TGCGCCAGCAGCTTGGAACGCGAACAGCCCCAGCATTTT. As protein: CASSLEREQPQHF.

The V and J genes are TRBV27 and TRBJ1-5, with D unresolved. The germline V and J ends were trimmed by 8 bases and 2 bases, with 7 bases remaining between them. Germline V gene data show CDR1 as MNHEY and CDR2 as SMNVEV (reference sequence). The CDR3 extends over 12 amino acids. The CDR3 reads CASRSGNQPQHF. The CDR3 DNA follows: TGTGCCAGCCGATCGGGCAATCAGCCCCAGCATTTT.

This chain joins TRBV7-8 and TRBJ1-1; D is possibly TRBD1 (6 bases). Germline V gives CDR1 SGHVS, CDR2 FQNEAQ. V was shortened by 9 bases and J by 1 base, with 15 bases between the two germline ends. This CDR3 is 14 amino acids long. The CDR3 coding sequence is TGTGCCAGTTACAGGGAAAGGGGGAACACTGAAGCTTTCTTT. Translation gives CASYRERGNTEAFF.

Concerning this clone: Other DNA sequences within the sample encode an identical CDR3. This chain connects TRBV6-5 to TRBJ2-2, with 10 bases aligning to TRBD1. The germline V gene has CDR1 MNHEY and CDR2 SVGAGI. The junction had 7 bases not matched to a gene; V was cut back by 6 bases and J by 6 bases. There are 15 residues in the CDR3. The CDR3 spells CASSPDRGRAGELFF. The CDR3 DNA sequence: TGTGCCAGCAGCCCCGACAGGGGGCGGGCCGGGGAGCTGTTTTTT.

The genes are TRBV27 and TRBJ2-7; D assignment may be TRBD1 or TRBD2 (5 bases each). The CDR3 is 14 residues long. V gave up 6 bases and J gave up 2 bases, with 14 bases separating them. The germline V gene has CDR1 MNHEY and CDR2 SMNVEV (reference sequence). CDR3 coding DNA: TGTGCCAGCAGCCTGCTTGGGGGAGCCTACGAGCAGTACTTC. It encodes CASSLLGGAYEQYF.

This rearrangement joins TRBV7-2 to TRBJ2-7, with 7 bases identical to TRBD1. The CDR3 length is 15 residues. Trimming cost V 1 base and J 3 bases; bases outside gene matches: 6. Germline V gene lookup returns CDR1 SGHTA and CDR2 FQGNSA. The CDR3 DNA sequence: TGTGCCAGCAGCTTAGTCGGGACAGAGTTCTACGAGCAGTACTTC. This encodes CASSLVGTEFYEQYF. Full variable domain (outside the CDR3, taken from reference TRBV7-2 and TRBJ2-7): GAGVSQSPSNKVTEKGKDVELRCDPISGHTALYWYRQSLGQGLEFLIYFQGNSAPDKSGLPSDRFSAERTGGSVSTLTIQRTQQEDSAVYLCASSLVGTEFYEQYFGPGTRLTVT.

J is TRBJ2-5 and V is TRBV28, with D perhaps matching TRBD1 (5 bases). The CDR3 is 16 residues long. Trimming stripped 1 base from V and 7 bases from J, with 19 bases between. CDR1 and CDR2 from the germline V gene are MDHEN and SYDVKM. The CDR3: CASSLSAFSPQGTQYF. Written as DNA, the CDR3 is TGTGCCAGCAGTTTATCGGCCTTCTCGCCCCAGGGGACCCAGTACTTC.

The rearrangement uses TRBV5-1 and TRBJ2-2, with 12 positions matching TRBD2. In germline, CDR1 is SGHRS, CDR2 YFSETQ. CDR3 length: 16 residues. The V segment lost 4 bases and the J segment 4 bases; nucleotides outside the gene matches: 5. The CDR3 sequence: CASSQMTSGSTGELFF. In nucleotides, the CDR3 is TGCGCCAGCAGCCAAATGACTAGCGGGAGCACCGGGGAGCTGTTTTTT.

CDR3 nucleotides: TGTGCCAGCAAGGGCTCTGGGGCCAACGTCCTGACTTTC. Amino acids: CASKGSGANVLTF. The V gene is TRBV5-6, the J gene TRBJ2-6; D gene ambiguous. Trimming removed 6 bases from V and 0 bases from J, with 4 bases in between. The CDR3 runs 13 residues. Germline V CDR1 and CDR2: SGHDT, YYEEEE.

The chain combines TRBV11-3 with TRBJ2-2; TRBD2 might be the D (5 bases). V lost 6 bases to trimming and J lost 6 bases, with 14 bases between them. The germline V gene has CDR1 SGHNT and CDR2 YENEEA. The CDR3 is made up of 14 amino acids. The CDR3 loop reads CASSSSRASGELFF. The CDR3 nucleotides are TGTGCCAGCAGTTCCTCGAGGGCCTCCGGGGAGCTGTTTTTT.

The CDR3 DNA reads as TGTGCCAGCAGCTCACTAGCGGGAGTAAATGAGCAGTTCTTC. This translates into CASSSLAGVNEQFF. The chain carries TRBV7-2 and TRBJ2-1; TRBD2 aligns across 11 bases. The CDR3 is 14 residues long. CDR1 is SGHTA, CDR2 FQGNSA, per germline. J was trimmed by 7 bases and V by 4 bases; bases with no gene match: 3. Drawing the rest from reference TRBV7-2 and TRBJ2-1, the complete variable domain is GAGVSQSPSNKVTEKGKDVELRCDPISGHTALYWYRQSLGQGLEFLIYFQGNSAPDKSGLPSDRFSAERTGGSVSTLTIQRTQQEDSAVYLCASSSLAGVNEQFFGPGTRLTVL.

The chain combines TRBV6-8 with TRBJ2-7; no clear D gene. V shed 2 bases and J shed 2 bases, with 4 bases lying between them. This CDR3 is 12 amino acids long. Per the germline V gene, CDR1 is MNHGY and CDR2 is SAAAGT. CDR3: CASSYPPYEQYF. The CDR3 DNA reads TGTGCCAGCAGTTACCCGCCCTACGAGCAGTACTTC.

The CDR3 nucleotides read TGTGCCAGTCGGACATTTGGCACAGATACGCAGTATTTT. Its translation: CASRTFGTDTQYF. This rearrangement joins TRBV28 to TRBJ2-3, with a possible D match to TRBD1 (5 bases). The V gene lost 9 bases and the J gene lost 1 base, with 11 bases spanning the gap. In germline, CDR1 is MDHEN, CDR2 SYDVKM. The CDR3 length is 13 residues.

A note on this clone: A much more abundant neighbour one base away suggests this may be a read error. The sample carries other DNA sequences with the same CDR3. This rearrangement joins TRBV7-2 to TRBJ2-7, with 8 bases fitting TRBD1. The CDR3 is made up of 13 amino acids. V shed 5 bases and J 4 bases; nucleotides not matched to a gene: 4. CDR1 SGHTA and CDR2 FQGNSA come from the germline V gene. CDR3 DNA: TGTGCCAGCAGCCCCCGGACAGGGTACGAGCAGTACTTC. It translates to CASSPRTGYEQYF.

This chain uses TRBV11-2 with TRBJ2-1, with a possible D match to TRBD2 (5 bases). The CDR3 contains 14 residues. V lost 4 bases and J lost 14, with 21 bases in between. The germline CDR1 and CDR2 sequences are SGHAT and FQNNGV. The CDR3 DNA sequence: TGTGCCAGCAGCTCAATGGTGGGAGCCCCCTGGGAGTTCTTC. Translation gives CASSSMVGAPWEFF.

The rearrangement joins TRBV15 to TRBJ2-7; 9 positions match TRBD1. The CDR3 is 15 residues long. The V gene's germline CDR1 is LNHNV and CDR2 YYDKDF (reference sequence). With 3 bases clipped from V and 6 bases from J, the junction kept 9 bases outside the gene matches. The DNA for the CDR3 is TGTGCCACCAGCAGTCGGACAGGGGCGAAGGGCGAGCAGTACTTC. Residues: CATSSRTGAKGEQYF.

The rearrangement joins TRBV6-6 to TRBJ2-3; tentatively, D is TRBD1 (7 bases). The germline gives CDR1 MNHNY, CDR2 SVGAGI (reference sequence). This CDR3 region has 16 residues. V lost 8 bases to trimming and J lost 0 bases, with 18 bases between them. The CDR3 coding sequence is TGTGCCAGCGGGACCCAGGGGGGCGGGAGCACAGATACGCAGTATTTT. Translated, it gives CASGTQGGGSTDTQYF.

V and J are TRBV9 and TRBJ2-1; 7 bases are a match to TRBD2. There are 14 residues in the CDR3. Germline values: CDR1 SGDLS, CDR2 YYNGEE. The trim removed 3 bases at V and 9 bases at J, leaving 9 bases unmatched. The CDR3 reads CASSALTSTAEQFF. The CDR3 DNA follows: TGTGCCAGCAGCGCCCTGACTAGCACCGCTGAGCAGTTCTTC.

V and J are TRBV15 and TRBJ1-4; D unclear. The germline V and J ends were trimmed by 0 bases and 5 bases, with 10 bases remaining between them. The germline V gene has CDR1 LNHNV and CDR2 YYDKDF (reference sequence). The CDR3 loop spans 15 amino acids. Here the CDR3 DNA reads TGTGCCACCAGCAGAGATCGCGTTTTAAATGAAAAACTGTTTTTT. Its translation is CATSRDRVLNEKLFF.

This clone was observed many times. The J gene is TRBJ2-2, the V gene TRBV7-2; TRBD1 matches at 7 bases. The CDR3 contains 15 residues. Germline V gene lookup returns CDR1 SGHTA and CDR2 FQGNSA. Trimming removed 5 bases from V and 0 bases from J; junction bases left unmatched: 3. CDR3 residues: CASSLTGTNTGELFF. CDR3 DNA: TGTGCCAGCAGCCTGACAGGGACGAACACCGGGGAGCTGTTTTTT.